The 28 T cell receptor beta chains reported below all come from one sample, sequenced in a study of blood T cells in healthy people across ages (dated by TCRdb to the mid-2010s). The library was prepared using 5' RACE. TCRdb lists the instrument as Illumina HiSeq 2500. The second PCR ran for roughly 6 to 11 cycles and used a J-beta primer mix along with a sample-barcoded 5' primer. TCRdb trimmed the raw reads at Q25, called clones with MiXCR and kept productive beta chains. Records with the same CDR3 protein are collapsed into one entry carrying the most frequent genes and DNA. The sample yields about 640,000 distinct CDR3 sequences; roughly 50% were counted once. Together, the top ten hold approximately 37% of the sample. The sample was blood. The receptors here all came from a man in his fifties or sixties in good health.

The chain joins TRBV28 to TRBJ2-5, with D possibly matching TRBD1 (6 bases). CDR1 is MDHEN and CDR2 is SYDVKM in the germline V gene. The CDR3 consists of 15 residues. The V and J ends lost 3 bases and 2 bases respectively, with 13 bases between them. The CDR3 sequence: CASSFQGQTQETQYF. In nucleotides, the CDR3 is TGTGCCAGCAGTTTCCAAGGACAGACTCAAGAGACCCAGTACTTC.

The chain links TRBV9 to TRBJ1-2, with 7 nucleotides matching TRBD1. CDR3 length: 14 amino acids. The V segment lost 4 bases and the J segment 4 bases; nucleotides outside the gene matches: 7. Germline-derived CDR1 and CDR2 are SGDLS and YYNGEE. Written as DNA, the CDR3 is TGTGCCAGCAGCACTCCCGGGACAGCCTATGGCTACACCTTC. Translation: CASSTPGTAYGYTF.

J is TRBJ2-2 and V is TRBV7-2; D is ambiguous. Germline CDR1 reads SGHTA; CDR2 reads FQGNSA. With 3 bases removed from V and 4 bases from J, the gap between germline ends came to 15 bases. This CDR3 has 16 residues. CDR3 nucleotide sequence: TGTGCCAGCAGCTTGGGGTGGTGGCGCGGCACCGGGGAGCTGTTTTTT. Amino acids: CASSLGWWRGTGELFF.

The rearrangement links TRBV29-1 to TRBJ1-5; D is possibly TRBD1 (5 bases). CDR3 size: 13 residues. V was pared by 1 base and J by 5 bases, with 9 bases between. The germline gives CDR1 SQVTM, CDR2 ANQGSEA. The DNA of the CDR3 is TGCAGCGTTGAAGTGGGCAGGGATCAGCCCCAGCATTTT. It yields the protein CSVEVGRDQPQHF.

The CDR3 coding sequence is TGTGCCAGCACCGGGGGGCAAGAGACCCAGTACTTC. Amino acids: CASTGGQETQYF. The gene calls are TRBV6-1 and TRBJ2-5; TRBD2 matches at 7 bases. CDR1 and CDR2 from the germline V gene are MNHNS and SASEGT. This CDR3 region has 12 residues. The V and J ends lost 7 bases and 2 bases, in that order; junction bases with no gene match: 1.

This clonotype has a handful of counts. V usage is TRBV5-1 and J usage is TRBJ1-1; 8 bases align to TRBD1. The CDR3 length is 14 residues. With 5 bases clipped from V and 2 bases from J, the junction kept 5 bases outside the gene matches. CDR1 is SGHRS and CDR2 is YFSETQ in the germline V gene. The CDR3 DNA sequence: TGCGCCAGCAGTAGGGACAGGACTAACACTGAAGCTTTCTTT. The encoded protein is CASSRDRTNTEAFF.

The chain carries TRBV7-9 and TRBJ1-2; D is ambiguous. Germline lookup yields CDR1 SEHNR and CDR2 FQNEAQ (reference sequence). The V and J ends lost 4 bases and 8 bases respectively, with 11 bases between them. This CDR3 spans 12 amino acids. Here the CDR3 reads CASSYTAGGYTF. CDR3 nucleotides: TGTGCCAGCAGCTACACGGCCGGAGGCTACACCTTC.

This chain uses TRBV5-1 with TRBJ2-7, with 10 bases matching TRBD1. The V gene end was trimmed by 4 bases and the J gene end by 2 bases; junction bases not matched to a gene: 6. CDR3 length: 15 amino acids. Germline V gives CDR1 SGHRS, CDR2 YFSETQ. CDR3 nucleotides: TGCGCCAGCAGCCCGGTAGGGACAGGGGCCTACGAGCAGTACTTC. It is translated as CASSPVGTGAYEQYF. The variable domain in full, with the rest retrieved from reference TRBV5-1 and TRBJ2-7, is KAGVTQTPRYLIKTRGQQVTLSCSPISGHRSVSWYQQTPGQGLQFLFEYFSETQRNKGNFPGRFSGRQFSNSRSEMNVSTLELGDSALYLCASSPVGTGAYEQYFGPGTRLTVT.

The chain is built from TRBV28 and TRBJ2-1; D gene ambiguous. Germline loops: CDR1 MDHEN, CDR2 SYDVKM. V was cut by 8 bases and J by 4 bases, with 15 bases left in between. The CDR3 loop spans 14 amino acids. In DNA form, the CDR3 reads TGTGCCAGCCTAACGGCCGGTCTATACAATGAGCAGTTCTTC. Protein product: CASLTAGLYNEQFF. The variable domain in full, completed from reference TRBV28 and TRBJ2-1, reads DVKVTQSSRYLVKRTGEKVFLECVQDMDHENMFWYRQDPGLGLRLIYFSYDVKMKEKGDIPEGYSVSREKKERFSLILESASTNQTSMYLCASLTAGLYNEQFFGPGTRLTVL.

This clonotype came up a few times. The rearrangement links TRBV18 to TRBJ1-2; D remains unclear. Per the germline V gene, CDR1 is KGHSH and CDR2 is LQKENI. This CDR3 comprises 15 residues. The ends were cut back, 2 bases at V and 3 bases at J, with 13 bases in the middle. This CDR3 reads CASSPRGGDYYGYTF. The CDR3 nucleotides are TGTGCCAGCTCACCAAGAGGAGGAGACTACTATGGCTACACCTTC.

This chain connects TRBV29-1 to TRBJ2-5; D possibly corresponds to TRBD2 (6 bases). V was pared by 3 bases and J by 1 base, with 12 bases between. CDR3 size: 14 residues. Per the germline V gene, CDR1 is SQVTM and CDR2 is ANQGSEA. This CDR3 reads CSVDKAGIQETQYF. The CDR3 DNA follows: TGCAGCGTTGATAAGGCGGGAATCCAAGAGACCCAGTACTTC.

This rearrangement joins TRBV3-1 to TRBJ2-5; D is possibly TRBD1 or TRBD2 (6 bases each). CDR3 length: 16 residues. Germline CDR1 LGHDT, CDR2 YNNKEL (reference sequence). With 1 base removed from V and 4 bases from J, the gap between germline ends came to 16 bases. The CDR3 sequence: CASSQGVWGAGETQYF. The CDR3 nucleotides read TGTGCCAGCAGCCAAGGAGTTTGGGGGGCGGGAGAGACCCAGTACTTC.

The rearrangement joins TRBV27 to TRBJ2-7; tentative D call: TRBD1 (6 bases). The CDR3 length is 14 residues. The germline gives CDR1 MNHEY, CDR2 SMNVEV (reference sequence). V lost 5 bases, J lost 3 bases, and 14 bases lay in between. CDR3 loop: CASSDLQGGYEQYF. CDR3 bases: TGTGCCAGCAGTGATCTACAGGGTGGCTACGAGCAGTACTTC.

J is TRBJ2-5 and V is TRBV10-3; possible D gene TRBD1, 7 bases. The CDR3 spans 17 residues. The V gene lost 1 base and the J gene lost 5 bases, with 20 bases spanning the gap. Germline V gene lookup returns CDR1 ENHRY and CDR2 SYGVKD. This chain's CDR3 is CAISEFGGGATKETQYF. CDR3 bases: TGTGCCATCAGTGAGTTCGGAGGGGGCGCCACAAAGGAGACCCAGTACTTC.

This clonotype appeared a few times. This chain joins TRBV29-1 and TRBJ1-2; D perhaps matches TRBD1 (5 bases). CDR1 and CDR2 from the germline V gene are SQVTM and ANQGSEA. Trimming took off 7 bases at V and 6 bases at J, with 18 bases between the two ends. CDR3 length: 13 residues. Here the CDR3 DNA reads TGCAGCGCCGTGGGCAGGGCGGGGGATGGCTACACCTTC. This sequence encodes CSAVGRAGDGYTF.

In this sample, this clonotype turned up a few times. The chain combines TRBV28 with TRBJ2-7; TRBD1 agrees at 9 bases. The J call may be incorrect, as the DNA end agrees better with TRBJ2-5. The germline gives CDR1 MDHEN, CDR2 SYDVKM. The CDR3 sequence is 13 residues long. The CDR3 is CASSYGTGKTQYF. The CDR3 nucleotides read TGTGCCAGCAGTTACGGGACAGGGAAGACCCAGTACTTC.

This chain uses TRBV29-1 with TRBJ1-2, with unresolved D. Germline CDR1 SQVTM, CDR2 ANQGSEA. This CDR3 is built from 13 residues. Trimming stripped 4 bases from V and 6 bases from J, with 15 bases between. The CDR3 is CSVVSGSTNGYTF. CDR3 sequence (DNA): TGCAGCGTTGTGTCGGGCAGCACCAATGGCTACACCTTC.

In its sample, this clonotype was seen a few times. The DNA of the CDR3 is TGCAGCGTTGAAATAGCGGGGGGGCCCACAGATACGCAGTATTTT. It encodes CSVEIAGGPTDTQYF. V gene TRBV29-1 combines with J gene TRBJ2-3, with 11 bases aligning to TRBD2. The CDR3 length is 15 residues. V gave up 2 bases and J gave up 2 bases; unmatched junction bases: 3. Germline V gene lookup returns CDR1 SQVTM and CDR2 ANQGSEA.

The chain recombines TRBV5-1 with TRBJ1-1; D may be TRBD1 (6 bases). Germline values: CDR1 SGHRS, CDR2 YFSETQ. Trimming removed 4 bases at V and 3 bases at J, with 25 bases between. This CDR3 has 18 amino acids. The CDR3 nucleotides read TGCGCCAGCAGCCCCGGTATCCCGACAGGAGGAGGGGACACTGAAGCTTTCTTT. Protein product: CASSPGIPTGGGDTEAFF.

CDR3 sequence (DNA): TGTGCCATCAGTGAGACCCCGGGACAAGGGGTGCTTGATGAGCAGTTCTTC. Its translation: CAISETPGQGVLDEQFF. The V and J genes are TRBV10-3 and TRBJ2-1; possibly TRBD1 for D (6 bases). This CDR3 is 17 amino acids long. Germline CDR1 reads ENHRY; CDR2 reads SYGVKD. Trimming removed 2 bases from V and 8 bases from J, with 22 bases in between.

The V and J genes are TRBV5-6 and TRBJ2-1; 14 bases fit TRBD2. The CDR3 is 18 amino acids. V lost 0 bases, J lost 8 bases, and 10 bases stayed unmatched. Germline values: CDR1 SGHDT, CDR2 YYEEEE. The CDR3 nucleotides read TGTGCCAGCAGCTTGGGGCCTCCGACTAGCGGGGGGGCTCATGAGCAGTTCTTC. This gives the protein CASSLGPPTSGGAHEQFF.

The chain is built from TRBV12-3 or TRBV12-4 and TRBJ2-5; 11 bases are a match to TRBD2. The CDR3 loop spans 16 amino acids. J lost 0 bases, V lost 3 bases, and 3 bases had no gene match. The CDR3 nucleotides are TGTGCCAGCAGTTTTCCTAGCGGGGGGAACCAAGAGACCCAGTACTTC. It codes for CASSFPSGGNQETQYF.

V and J are TRBV29-1 and TRBJ2-5; tentative D call: TRBD1 (6 bases). The germline V gene encodes CDR1 SQVTM and CDR2 ANQGSEA. CDR3 length: 12 residues. Between the trimmed V and J ends, which lost 4 bases and 1 base, there was a span of 7 bases. The CDR3 nucleotides are TGCAGCGTTGGGACAGTCCAAGAGACCCAGTACTTC. Protein: CSVGTVQETQYF. Looking up the rest from reference TRBV29-1 and TRBJ2-5 gives the full variable domain: SAVISQKPSRDICQRGTSLTIQCQVDSQVTMMFWYRQQPGQSLTLIATANQGSEATYESGFVIDKFPISRPNLTFSTLTVSNMSPEDSSIYLCSVGTVQETQYFGPGTRLLVL.

The CDR3 protein is CSASGGTSTDTQYF. CDR3 bases: TGCAGTGCTAGCGGGGGGACTAGCACAGATACGCAGTATTTT. The V and J genes are TRBV20-1 and TRBJ2-3; TRBD2 agrees at 7 bases. CDR1 is DFQATT, CDR2 SNEGSKA, per germline (reference sequence). V trimming: 3 bases; J trimming: 0 bases; junction bases outside the gene matches: 3. The CDR3 covers 14 residues.

This chain uses TRBV5-1 with TRBJ2-5; 9 nucleotides match TRBD1. J gave up 5 bases and V 4 bases, and 12 bases lay outside the gene matches. Per germline, CDR1 SGHRS and CDR2 YFSETQ. The CDR3 length is 16 residues. This CDR3 reads CASSPGNTGGGETQYF. CDR3 DNA: TGCGCCAGCAGCCCGGGAAATACAGGGGGCGGTGAGACCCAGTACTTC.

This clonotype has a handful of counts. The rearrangement uses TRBV28 and TRBJ2-3; the D gene is possibly TRBD2 (6 bases). The CDR3 has 15 residues. V shed 2 bases and J shed 2 bases, with 11 bases lying between them. In germline, CDR1 is MDHEN, CDR2 SYDVKM. CDR3 amino acids: CASSLRAGLTDTQYF. The CDR3 DNA is TGTGCCAGCAGTTTAAGAGCGGGTCTCACAGATACGCAGTATTTT. The entire variable domain, with the rest obtained from reference TRBV28 and TRBJ2-3, is as follows: DVKVTQSSRYLVKRTGEKVFLECVQDMDHENMFWYRQDPGLGLRLIYFSYDVKMKEKGDIPEGYSVSREKKERFSLILESASTNQTSMYLCASSLRAGLTDTQYFGPGTRLTVL.

The V call is TRBV29-1, the J call TRBJ1-4; possible D gene TRBD1, 5 bases. This CDR3 has 13 residues. Trimming shortened V by 7 bases and J by 3 bases, and 12 bases separated the two germline ends. Germline V gene lookup returns CDR1 SQVTM and CDR2 ANQGSEA. CDR3 in DNA: TGCAGCGCCCTCCAGGGAGCTAATGAAAAACTGTTTTTT. It translates to CSALQGANEKLFF.

The V call is TRBV3-1, the J call TRBJ2-1; 7 nucleotides agree with TRBD2. Looked up from germline, CDR1 is LGHDT and CDR2 is YNNKEL (reference sequence). The trim removed 2 bases at V and 1 base at J, leaving 2 bases unmatched. CDR3 length: 15 amino acids. The CDR3 protein is CASSQQAGSYNEQFF. Here the CDR3 DNA reads TGTGCCAGCAGCCAACAAGCGGGGTCCTACAATGAGCAGTTCTTC.